One and the same sample provided the 18 T cell receptor beta chains below, sequenced in a study of shared clonotypes between healthy human individuals. Data came from immunoSEQ multiplex PCR; TCRdb stores just in-frame clones and leaves some out. The sample consists of 2 million to 2.5 million clones, over 85% of them appearing once. Material: naive CD4+ T cells from PBMCs. Specified subset: CD45RA+ positively selected. All receptors derive from a man younger than 35 in good health. Some clones in this sample may be carry-over from other donors' samples.

V is TRBV19 and J is TRBJ1-4; 7 bases line up with TRBD1. V lost 5 bases to trimming and J lost 5 bases; unmatched junction nucleotides: 5. This CDR3 is 14 amino acids long. Germline CDR1 and CDR2: LNHDA and SQIVND (reference sequence). Written as DNA, the CDR3 is TGTGCCAGTAGTTGGACAGGAACCAATGAAAAACTGTTTTTT. It yields the protein CASSWTGTNEKLFF.

This clone was picked up a small number of times. Additional DNA sequences in this sample encode the identical CDR3. The chain couples TRBV9 to TRBJ1-1; D unresolved. Germline lookup yields CDR1 SGDLS and CDR2 YYNGEE. Trimming took off 0 bases at V and 2 bases at J, with 8 bases between the two ends. There are 14 residues in the CDR3. CDR3 nucleotide sequence: TGTGCCAGCAGCGTAGCCCCCGGCAACACTGAAGCTTTCTTT. Translation gives CASSVAPGNTEAFF.

As regards this clone: The same CDR3 can be traced to other DNA sequences in this sample. The CDR3 is CASSSPGRVYEQYF. The DNA of the CDR3 is TGTGCCAGCAGTTCGCCCGGGAGAGTCTACGAGCAGTACTTC. The gene calls are TRBV28 and TRBJ2-7, with a possible D match to TRBD2 (6 bases). Germline CDR1 reads MDHEN; CDR2 reads SYDVKM. This CDR3 is 14 amino acids long. V lost 4 bases to trimming and J lost 3 bases, with 13 bases between them. Using reference TRBV28 and TRBJ2-7 for the parts outside the CDR3, the full variable domain is DVKVTQSSRYLVKRTGEKVFLECVQDMDHENMFWYRQDPGLGLRLIYFSYDVKMKEKGDIPEGYSVSREKKERFSLILESASTNQTSMYLCASSSPGRVYEQYFGPGTRLTVT.

Here the CDR3 reads CASSLRSSSLNTQYF. DNA for the CDR3: TGTGCCAGCAGTCTTAGGTCTTCTTCACTAAATACGCAGTATTTT. This chain connects TRBV2 to TRBJ2-3; D remains ambiguous. The CDR3 runs to 15 residues. V lost 5 bases, J lost 7 bases, and 19 bases lay in between. Germline V CDR1 and CDR2: SNHLY, FYNNEI.

This clone is a singleton in its sample. The same CDR3 also results from other DNA sequences found in this sample. This chain uses TRBV18 with TRBJ2-1; 11 positions match TRBD2. This CDR3 has 13 amino acids. Germline assignment: CDR1 KGHSH and CDR2 LQKENI. With V trimmed by 3 bases and J by 10 bases, 2 bases remained unmatched. The CDR3 spells CASSPGLAGEQFF. DNA for the CDR3: TGTGCCAGCTCACCCGGACTAGCGGGCGAGCAGTTCTTC.

The V call is TRBV11-2, the J call TRBJ1-2; unclear D gene. The CDR3 covers 15 residues. Trimming cost V 1 base and J 3 bases, with 12 bases left between them. Germline V gene data show CDR1 as SGHAT and CDR2 as FQNNGV. The CDR3 spells CASSLGGMVDYGYTF. The CDR3 DNA sequence: TGTGCCAGCAGCTTAGGAGGGATGGTTGACTATGGCTACACCTTC.

V gene TRBV18 combines with J gene TRBJ2-7, with D possibly TRBD2 on 6 matching bases. Germline V gene sequence: CDR1 KGHSH, CDR2 LQKENI. Trimming removed 6 bases at V and 2 bases at J, with 14 bases between. CDR3 length: 14 amino acids. The CDR3 region is CASSRDSPTYEQYF. The CDR3 nucleotides are TGTGCCAGCTCGCGGGACTCCCCGACCTACGAGCAGTACTTC.

The chain joins TRBV7-2 to TRBJ1-4; 7 bases line up with TRBD1. The J segment lost 3 bases and the V segment lost 6 bases, leaving 1 base of the junction unmatched. Germline CDR1 SGHTA, CDR2 FQGNSA. The CDR3 loop spans 13 amino acids. The DNA for the CDR3 is TGTGCCAGCAGTCAGGGGGCTAATGAAAAACTGTTTTTT. Translation: CASSQGANEKLFF.

The V gene is TRBV5-5, the J gene TRBJ2-3; a weak D match, TRBD1 (5 bases). Between the trimmed V and J ends, which lost 4 bases and 2 bases, there was a span of 14 bases. The CDR3 has 15 residues. Germline loops: CDR1 SGHKS, CDR2 YYEKEE (reference sequence). For the CDR3, the DNA is TGTGCCAGCAGCCAAGGGCAGGGTTTCACAGATACGCAGTATTTT. Residues: CASSQGQGFTDTQYF.

The V gene is TRBV6-5, the J gene TRBJ1-2; 7 positions match TRBD1. This CDR3 spans 13 amino acids. Germline CDR1 is MNHEY and CDR2 is SVGAGI. With V trimmed by 6 bases and J by 8 bases, 9 bases remained unmatched. The CDR3 DNA reads as TGTGCCAGCAGGAACCGGGACAGAGGGGGCTACACCTTC. Amino acid sequence: CASRNRDRGGYTF.

This clone was observed a handful of times. The V call is TRBV7-9, the J call TRBJ1-1; D is unresolved. The CDR3 runs 14 residues. The V and J ends lost 5 bases and 0 bases respectively, with 10 bases between them. Germline CDR1 is SEHNR and CDR2 is FQNEAQ (reference sequence). CDR3 sequence: CASSIGRVNTEAFF. CDR3 in DNA: TGTGCCAGCAGCATCGGACGGGTGAACACTGAAGCTTTCTTT.

The rearrangement links TRBV4-1 to TRBJ2-7; no firm D call. Germline V gene sequence: CDR1 MGHRA, CDR2 YSYEKL. This CDR3 has 14 residues. Trimming removed 4 bases at V and 4 bases at J, with 14 bases between. The DNA of the CDR3 is TGCGCCAGCAGCCTATTGGGCGGTAGTTACGAGCAGTACTTC. Translating gives CASSLLGGSYEQYF.

This rearrangement joins TRBV28 to TRBJ2-3, with D perhaps matching TRBD1 (5 bases). Germline CDR1 and CDR2: MDHEN and SYDVKM. The V and J ends lost 5 bases and 0 bases respectively, with 18 bases between them. The CDR3 is made up of 17 amino acids. In nucleotides, the CDR3 is TGTGCCAGCAGTCCAAACTCATGGGGCGCAAGCACAGATACGCAGTATTTT. Translating gives CASSPNSWGASTDTQYF.

The V gene is TRBV5-4, the J gene TRBJ1-1; 7 bases agree with TRBD1. V was pared by 4 bases and J by 1 base, with 4 bases of the junction left unmatched. The CDR3 runs 14 residues. Germline assignment: CDR1 SGHNT and CDR2 YYREEE (reference sequence). The CDR3 sequence: CASSRDRQNTEAFF. DNA for the CDR3: TGTGCCAGCAGCCGGGACAGACAGAACACTGAAGCTTTCTTT.

The chain carries TRBV7-2 and TRBJ2-5; the match to TRBD1 covers 7 bases. CDR3 length equals 14 residues. Trimming took 5 bases from V and 0 from J; bases not matched to a gene: 3. Germline V lookup: CDR1 SGHTA, CDR2 FQGNSA. The CDR3, as DNA: TGTGCCAGCAGCCGTGGGACAGACCAAGAGACCCAGTACTTC. Its protein is CASSRGTDQETQYF.

The chain combines TRBV7-3 with TRBJ2-2, with a possible D match to TRBD2 (5 bases). The CDR3 is 15 residues long. Deletions cut 4 bases from V and 1 base from J, with 10 bases between. Germline lookup yields CDR1 SGHTA and CDR2 FQGTGA. The CDR3 DNA sequence: TGTGCCAGCAGCTCAGGCGCGGGGAACACCGGGGAGCTGTTTTTT. Protein sequence: CASSSGAGNTGELFF.

The rearrangement links TRBV6-5 to TRBJ1-2; 9 bases agree with TRBD1. The CDR3 covers 14 residues. Germline V CDR1 and CDR2: MNHEY, SVGAGI. V lost 6 bases, J lost 8 bases, and 10 bases stayed unmatched. The CDR3 region is CASRLPGQGGGYTF. The DNA of the CDR3 is TGTGCCAGCAGATTACCGGGACAGGGTGGCGGCTACACCTTC.

V usage is TRBV6-6 and J usage is TRBJ2-7; D remains unclear. The germline V and J ends were trimmed by 2 bases and 7 bases, with 15 bases remaining between them. Germline V gene lookup returns CDR1 MNHNY and CDR2 SVGAGI (reference sequence). The CDR3 is made up of 14 amino acids. CDR3 in amino acids: CASSYRPATWEQYF. As DNA, the CDR3 is TGTGCCAGCAGTTACCGGCCCGCGACGTGGGAGCAGTACTTC.